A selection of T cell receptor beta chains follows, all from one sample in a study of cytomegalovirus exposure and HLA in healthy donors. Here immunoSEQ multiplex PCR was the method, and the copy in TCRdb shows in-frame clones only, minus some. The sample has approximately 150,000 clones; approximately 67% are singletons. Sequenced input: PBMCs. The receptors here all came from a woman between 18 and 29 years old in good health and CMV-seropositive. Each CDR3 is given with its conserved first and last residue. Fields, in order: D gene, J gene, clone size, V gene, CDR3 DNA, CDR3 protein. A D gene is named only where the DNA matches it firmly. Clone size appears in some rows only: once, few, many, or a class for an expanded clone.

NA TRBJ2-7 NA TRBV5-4 TGTGCCAGCAGCTCCATAGACAGGTTGGATTACGAGCAGTACTTC CASSSIDRLDYEQYF
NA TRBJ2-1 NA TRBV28 TGTGCCAGTGGCAGGGCTCTGAATGAGCAGTTCTTC CASGRALNEQFF
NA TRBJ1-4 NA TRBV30 TGTGCCTGGAGTACTGTCCCTAATGAAAAACTGTTTTTT CAWSTVPNEKLFF
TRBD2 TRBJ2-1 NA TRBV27 TGTGCCAGCCGGTCGTGGACTAGCGGGATCAATGAGCAGTTCTTC CASRSWTSGINEQFF
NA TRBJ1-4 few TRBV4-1 TGCGCCACCTGCCGGACCGAGGGTGAAAAACTGTTTTTT CATCRTEGEKLFF
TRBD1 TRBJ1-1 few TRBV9 TGTGCCAGCAGCGGATCGGACAGGGTGAGCGGTGAAGCTTTCTTT CASSGSDRVSGEAFF
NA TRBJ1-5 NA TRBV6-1 TGTGCCAGCAGTGAATACAGGGATCTCCCTTATAGCAATCAGCCCCAGCATTTT CASSEYRDLPYSNQPQHF
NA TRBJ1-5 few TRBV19 TGTGCCAGTAGTGCCCCACGGGCGGGGGGCGGCAATCAGCCCCAGCATTTT CASSAPRAGGGNQPQHF
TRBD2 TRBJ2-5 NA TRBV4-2 TGTGCCAGCAGCCAAGGGTCGGGAGGGAGAGAGACCCAGTACTTC CASSQGSGGRETQYF
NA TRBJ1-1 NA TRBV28 TGTGCCAGCGGCCAAGCTTTCTTT CASGQAFF
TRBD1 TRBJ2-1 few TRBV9 TGTGCCAGCAGCCCGGGACAGGGGGCAGGGCCCGAGCAGTTCTTC CASSPGQGAGPEQFF
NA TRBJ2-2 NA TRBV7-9 TGTGCCAGCAGCTTACCCCAGGGACAGAACACCGGGGAGCTGTTTTTT CASSLPQGQNTGELFF